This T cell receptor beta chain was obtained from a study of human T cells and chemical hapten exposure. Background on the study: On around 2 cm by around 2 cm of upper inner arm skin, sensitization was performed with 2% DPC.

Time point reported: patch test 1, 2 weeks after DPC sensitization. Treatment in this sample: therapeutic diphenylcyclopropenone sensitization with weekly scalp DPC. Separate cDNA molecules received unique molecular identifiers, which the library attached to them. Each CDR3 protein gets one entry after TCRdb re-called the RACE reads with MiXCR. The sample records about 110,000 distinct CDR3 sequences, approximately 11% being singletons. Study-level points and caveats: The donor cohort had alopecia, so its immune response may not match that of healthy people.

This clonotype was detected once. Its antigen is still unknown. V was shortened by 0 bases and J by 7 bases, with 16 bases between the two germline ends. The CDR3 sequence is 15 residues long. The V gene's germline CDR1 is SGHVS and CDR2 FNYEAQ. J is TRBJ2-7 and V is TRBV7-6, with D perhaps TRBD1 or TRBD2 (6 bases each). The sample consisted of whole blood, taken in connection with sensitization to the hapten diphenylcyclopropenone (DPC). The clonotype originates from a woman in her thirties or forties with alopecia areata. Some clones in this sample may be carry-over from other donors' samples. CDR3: CASSLAAGGAGEQYF. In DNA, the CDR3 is TGTGCCAGCAGCTTAGCGGCCGGGGGCGCGGGGGAGCAGTACTTC.